This TCR beta chain emerged from a study of cytomegalovirus exposure and HLA in healthy donors. Turning to the study itself: A later analysis reported the same platform for the roughly 110 validation repertoires and the approximately 640 first-cohort repertoires. Overall study results and limits: The study found most TCR sequences rare, yet found some public TCRs in many donors.

Comments on this clone: Its antigen is not known.

The repertoire was sequenced with immunoSEQ multiplex PCR; TCRdb's copy has only in-frame clones and lacks some. The repertoire includes 98,000 or so clones, 95% of them detected once, and 0.67% sits in the top ten. The sequence came from a woman between 18 and 29 years old in good health and CMV-seronegative. Input material: PBMCs.

CDR3 protein: CASQGQGYGYTF. CDR3 bases: TGCGCCAGCCAGGGGCAGGGCTATGGCTACACCTTC. The chain links TRBV5-1 to TRBJ1-2, with D possibly matching TRBD1 (6 bases). Germline assignment: CDR1 SGHRS and CDR2 YFSETQ. Trimming removed 7 bases from V and 4 bases from J, with 11 bases in between. This CDR3 region has 12 residues.